This TCR beta chain was found in a study of beta chain features in type 1 diabetes. Expressed TCRB transcripts were sequenced because the entire RNA isolate underwent reverse transcription. Sequencing used immunoSEQ multiplex PCR; TCRdb keeps in-frame clones, though not all of them. Of hundreds of thousands of clones listed, more than 13% are singletons. Germline CDR1 and CDR2: SGHNT and YYREEE (reference sequence). Trimming stripped 0 bases from V and 4 bases from J, with 7 bases between. This CDR3 spans 13 amino acids. Study findings and constraints: A moderate, significant TCRB CDR3 shortening appeared in type 1 diabetes across four CD4+ subsets. Researchers cautioned that cDNA sequencing could over-represent cells with high TCR expression.

This clone was observed a handful of times. Antigen unknown. The V gene is TRBV5-4, the J gene TRBJ1-2; D gene uncertain. Source material: naive CD4+ T cells from blood. The clonotype originates from a man aged 25 to 40 with type 1 diabetes. The CDR3 here is CASSLVGPYGYTF. DNA of the CDR3: TGTGCCAGCAGCTTGGTTGGCCCCTATGGCTACACCTTC.